The source of this T cell receptor beta chain is a study of blood T cell repertoires in COVID-19. Study background: PBMCs, B-cell-depleted T cells, or T cells were the source of the cDNA or gDNA that made up the material.

Some clones are missing from TCRdb's copy, which holds only in-frame ones; the method was immunoSEQ multiplex PCR. There are around 140,000 clones in the sample; 80% to 90% occur only once, and approximately 11% lies in the top ten. This clone was seen more than once but under ten times. Germline CDR1 reads SGDLS; CDR2 reads YYNGEE. V was trimmed by 3 bases and J by 7 bases, leaving 13 bases between them. This CDR3 contains 13 residues. The TCR sequence derives from a man between 60 and 70 years old who had recovered from COVID-19. The gene calls are TRBV9 and TRBJ1-2; D might be TRBD1 (6 bases). Sequencing input: PBMCs or T cells enriched from blood (not recorded which). DNA for the CDR3: TGTGCCAGCAGCGCACCGGGGGGCCGTGGCTACACCTTC. Translating gives CASSAPGGRGYTF.